One sample yielded the 12 T cell receptor beta chains listed below, sequenced in a study of cytomegalovirus exposure and HLA in healthy donors. Measured with immunoSEQ multiplex PCR; TCRdb has only the in-frame clones, and not every one. The table includes a few hundred thousand clones, approximately 88% detected once. The sample was PBMCs. These receptors were obtained from a woman aged 30 to 39 in good health and CMV-seropositive.

This clone was detected only a few times. The CDR3 nucleotides read TGTGCCAGCAGTCAGACAGGCTATGGCTACACCTTC. Protein sequence: CASSQTGYGYTF. The chain joins TRBV6-1 to TRBJ1-2; possibly TRBD1 for D (6 bases). Germline assignment: CDR1 MNHNS and CDR2 SASEGT. The CDR3 consists of 12 residues. V was cut by 5 bases and J by 4 bases, with 8 bases left in between.

V usage is TRBV5-1 and J usage is TRBJ1-1; D uncertain. Germline CDR1 SGHRS, CDR2 YFSETQ. The CDR3 is 15 amino acids. The V and J ends lost 4 bases and 4 bases respectively, with 17 bases between them. Here the CDR3 reads CASSLDPTGGTEAFF. CDR3 in DNA: TGCGCCAGCAGCCTAGACCCAACTGGAGGCACTGAAGCTTTCTTT.

The J gene is TRBJ2-1, the V gene TRBV5-1; 7 bases line up with TRBD2. The CDR3 is 16 residues long. Germline CDR1 is SGHRS and CDR2 is YFSETQ. Trimming took 3 bases from V and 12 from J; bases not matched to a gene: 18. CDR3 protein: CASSSAGPSGDRGQFF. The DNA of the CDR3 is TGCGCCAGCAGCTCCGCCGGGCCTAGCGGAGATAGGGGGCAGTTCTTC. Supplemented by reference TRBV5-1 and TRBJ2-1, the full variable domain reads KAGVTQTPRYLIKTRGQQVTLSCSPISGHRSVSWYQQTPGQGLQFLFEYFSETQRNKGNFPGRFSGRQFSNSRSEMNVSTLELGDSALYLCASSSAGPSGDRGQFFGPGTRLTVL.

V usage is TRBV29-1 and J usage is TRBJ1-1; D remains ambiguous. V was pared by 6 bases and J by 2 bases, with 10 bases between. The CDR3 length is 12 residues. Per the germline V gene, CDR1 is SQVTM and CDR2 is ANQGSEA. This chain's CDR3 is CSVAIDNTEAFF. Here the CDR3 DNA reads TGCAGCGTCGCGATTGATAACACTGAAGCTTTCTTT.

Comment on this clone: Since the CDR3 does not end with the conserved phenylalanine or tryptophan, this likely comes from a read error. Because the CDR3's place on the DNA is in doubt, the DNA is left out and the CDR3 is given as listed by TCRdb. The V gene is TRBV21-1, the J gene TRBJ2-7; the table's D call, TRBD1, has no DNA check behind it. TRBV21-1 is a pseudogene segment. The CDR3 region is 8 residues in length, termini included. The CDR3: CAPPLALL.

This clone was detected a few times. The V and J genes are TRBV2 and TRBJ2-3; D uncertain. The germline V and J ends were trimmed by 8 bases and 7 bases, with 7 bases remaining between them. CDR3 length: 10 amino acids. The germline CDR1 and CDR2 sequences are SNHLY and FYNNEI. CDR3 nucleotides: TGTGCCAGCTATGGACATACGCAGTATTTT. This encodes CASYGHTQYF.

The V and J genes are TRBV14 and TRBJ2-7, with TRBD1 as a possible D gene (6 bases). The CDR3 spans 13 residues. CDR1 and CDR2 (germline): SGHDN, FVKESK. V was clipped by 5 bases and J by 0 bases, with 8 bases between them. The CDR3 loop is CASSTTGSYEQYF. The CDR3 DNA is TGTGCCAGCAGCACGACAGGCTCCTACGAGCAGTACTTC.

V gene TRBV2 combines with J gene TRBJ2-7; D not resolved. Trimming pared 9 bases from V and 5 bases from J, leaving 14 bases between. The CDR3 is 12 amino acids. Germline values: CDR1 SNHLY, CDR2 FYNNEI. This CDR3 is CARSKRPDEQYF. CDR3 nucleotides: TGTGCCAGATCGAAGAGACCCGACGAGCAGTACTTC.

This chain connects TRBV27 to TRBJ1-2; 8 bases are a match to TRBD1. This CDR3 region has 16 residues. Germline CDR1 MNHEY, CDR2 SMNVEV (reference sequence). With 3 bases clipped from V and 4 bases from J, the junction kept 10 bases outside the gene matches. The chain's CDR3 is CASSLREDRDSYGYTF. As DNA, the CDR3 is TGTGCCAGCAGTTTGCGAGAGGACAGGGACAGCTATGGCTACACCTTC.

This clone was seen just once. The chain combines TRBV5-1 with TRBJ2-1; D may be TRBD1 (5 bases). In germline, CDR1 is SGHRS, CDR2 YFSETQ. With 2 bases removed from V and 7 bases from J, the gap between germline ends came to 7 bases. The CDR3 length is 12 residues. CDR3 residues: CASSFRVNEQFF. Written as DNA, the CDR3 is TGCGCCAGCAGCTTCAGGGTGAATGAGCAGTTCTTC. Filled out from reference TRBV5-1 and TRBJ2-1, the complete variable domain reads KAGVTQTPRYLIKTRGQQVTLSCSPISGHRSVSWYQQTPGQGLQFLFEYFSETQRNKGNFPGRFSGRQFSNSRSEMNVSTLELGDSALYLCASSFRVNEQFFGPGTRLTVL.

This chain links TRBV27 with TRBJ1-2, with D hard to call. Germline CDR1 and CDR2: MNHEY and SMNVEV (reference sequence). V was pared by 6 bases and J by 5 bases, with 13 bases between. This CDR3 has 13 amino acids. The CDR3 reads CASSPFLGYGYTF. In nucleotides, the CDR3 is TGTGCCAGCAGCCCGTTTCTCGGATATGGCTACACCTTC.

The V gene is TRBV27, the J gene TRBJ1-2, with 7 bases matching TRBD1. V shed 5 bases, J shed 2 bases, and the junction held 2 bases outside the gene matches. The V gene's germline CDR1 is MNHEY and CDR2 SMNVEV (reference sequence). The CDR3 runs 13 residues. The CDR3 spells CASSPTGNYGYTF. The CDR3 DNA reads as TGTGCCAGCAGTCCGACAGGGAACTATGGCTACACCTTC.